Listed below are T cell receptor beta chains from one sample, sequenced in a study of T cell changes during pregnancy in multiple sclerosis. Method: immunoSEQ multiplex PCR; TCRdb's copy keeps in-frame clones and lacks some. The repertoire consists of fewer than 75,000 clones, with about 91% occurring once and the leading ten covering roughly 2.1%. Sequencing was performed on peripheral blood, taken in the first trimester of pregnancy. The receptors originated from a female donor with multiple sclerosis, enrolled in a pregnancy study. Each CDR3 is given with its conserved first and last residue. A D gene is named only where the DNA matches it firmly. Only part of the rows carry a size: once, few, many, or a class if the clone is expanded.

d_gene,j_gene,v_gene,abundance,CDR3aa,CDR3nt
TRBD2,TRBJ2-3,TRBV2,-,CASSPSGTGVTQYF,TGTGCCAGCAGTCCGAGCGGGACCGGCGTGACGCAGTATTTT
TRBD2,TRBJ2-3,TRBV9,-,CASSLLAGTTDTQYF,TGTGCCAGCAGCCTTCTAGCGGGGACAACAGATACGCAGTATTTT
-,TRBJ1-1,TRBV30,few,CAWRAGYGRNTEAFF,TGTGCCTGGAGGGCAGGTTATGGTCGGAACACTGAAGCTTTCTTT
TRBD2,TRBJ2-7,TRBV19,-,CASSTWTSGNGGQYF,TGTGCCAGTAGTACTTGGACTAGCGGGAACGGTGGGCAGTACTTC
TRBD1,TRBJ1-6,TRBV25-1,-,CASRDRRNSPLHF,TGTGCCAGCAGGGACAGGCGGAATTCACCCCTCCACTTT
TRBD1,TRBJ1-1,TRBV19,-,CASSIVTGGYKNTEAFF,TGTGCCAGTAGTATAGTAACAGGGGGATACAAGAACACTGAAGCTTTCTTT
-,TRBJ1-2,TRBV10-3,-,CAISEPRGPYGYTF,TGTGCCATCAGTGAGCCCAGGGGCCCATATGGCTACACCTTC
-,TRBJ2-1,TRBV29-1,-,CSVGIRRGNPFSYNEQFF,TGCAGCGTTGGGATTCGACGGGGTAATCCTTTCTCCTACAATGAGCAGTTCTTC
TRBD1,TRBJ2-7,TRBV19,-,CASSNLGQGTYEQYF,TGTGCCAGTAGTAATCTGGGACAGGGAACCTACGAGCAGTACTTC
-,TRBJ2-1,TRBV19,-,CASSIGLEQFF,TGTGCCAGTAGTATAGGTCTTGAGCAGTTCTTC
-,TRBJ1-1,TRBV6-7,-,CASSSEGQQNTEAFF,TGTGCCAGCAGTTCGGAAGGACAGCAGAACACTGAAGCTTTCTTT
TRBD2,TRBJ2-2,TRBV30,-,CACTGLPGLGELFF,TGTGCCTGTACGGGACTACCGGGCCTCGGGGAGCTGTTTTTT
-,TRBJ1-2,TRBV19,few,CASRVKQGKRSYGYTF,TGTGCCAGTAGGGTCAAACAGGGAAAGCGGAGCTATGGCTACACCTTC
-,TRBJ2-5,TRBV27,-,CASSYRVGGETQYF,TGTGCCAGCAGCTACAGGGTTGGGGGAGAGACCCAGTACTTC
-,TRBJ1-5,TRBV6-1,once,CASRLRGSSNQPQHF,TGTGCCAGCAGGTTAAGAGGGAGTAGCAATCAGCCCCAGCATTTT
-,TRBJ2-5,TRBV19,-,CASSYAGKETQYF,TGTGCCAGTAGCTATGCGGGAAAAGAGACCCAGTACTTC
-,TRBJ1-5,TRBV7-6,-,CASSPTHAGNQPQHF,TGTGCCAGCAGCCCAACCCATGCAGGGAATCAGCCCCAGCATTTT
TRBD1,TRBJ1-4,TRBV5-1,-,CASSLRGGGDSNEKLFF,TGCGCCAGCAGCTTGCGAGGAGGGGGCGACTCTAATGAAAAACTGTTTTTT
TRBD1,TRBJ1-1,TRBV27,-,CASSHPTGTGSTEAFF,TGTGCCAGCAGCCATCCTACCGGGACAGGGAGCACTGAAGCTTTCTTT
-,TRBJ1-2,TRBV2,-,CASRGSYGIRDGYTF,TGTGCCAGCAGGGGCTCGTACGGGATTCGGGATGGCTACACCTTC
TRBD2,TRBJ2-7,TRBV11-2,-,CASSLGEGYEQYF,TGTGCCAGCAGCTTAGGGGAGGGATACGAGCAGTACTTC
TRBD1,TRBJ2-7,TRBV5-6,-,CASSRTGEVFDEQYF,TGTGCCAGCAGCCGGACAGGCGAGGTGTTCGACGAGCAGTACTTC
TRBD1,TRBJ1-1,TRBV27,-,CASSLSFWDRAHTEAFF,TGTGCCAGCAGTTTATCCTTCTGGGACAGGGCTCACACTGAAGCTTTCTTT
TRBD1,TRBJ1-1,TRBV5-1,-,CASSSGTGVTNTEAFF,TGCGCCAGCAGCTCCGGGACAGGGGTTACGAACACTGAAGCTTTCTTT
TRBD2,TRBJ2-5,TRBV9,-,CASSVAGGPPETQYF,TGTGCCAGCAGCGTAGCGGGGGGGCCTCCAGAGACCCAGTACTTC
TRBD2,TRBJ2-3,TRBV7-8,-,CASSGPGGAADTQYF,TGTGCCAGCAGCGGTCCCGGGGGGGCGGCAGATACGCAGTATTTT